This is a list of T cell receptor beta chains from one sample in a study of early T cells in non-severe SARS-CoV-2 infection. TCRdb redid the calling of the 5' RACE reads with MiXCR, one entry per CDR3 protein. The profile covers 70,000 or so distinct CDR3 sequences, with roughly 9.1% appearing a single time and 7.6% taken by the ten largest. Specimen: whole blood, collected at baseline. The receptors were gathered from an adult who was a healthcare worker with PCR-confirmed SARS-CoV-2 infection or an uninfected control (not recorded which). CDR3s include the opening cysteine and the closing phenylalanine or tryptophan. Fields, in order: V gene, clone size, D gene, J gene, CDR3 protein, CDR3 DNA. D genes are given only for firm matches. Expanded clones are given a class, and other clones once, few, many or no size at all.

v_gene: TRBV6-2/TRBV6-3
abundance: -
d_gene: -
j_gene: TRBJ2-3
CDR3aa: CASSYKVGGAPSTDTQYF
CDR3nt: TGTGCCAGCAGTTACAAGGTGGGGGGGGCGCCGTCCACAGATACGCAGTATTTT

v_gene: TRBV24-1
abundance: many
d_gene: TRBD1
j_gene: TRBJ2-1
CDR3aa: CATSASPGQPHNEQFF
CDR3nt: TGTGCCACCAGTGCCTCGCCGGGACAGCCCCACAATGAGCAGTTCTTC

v_gene: TRBV24-1
abundance: -
d_gene: TRBD1
j_gene: TRBJ2-7
CDR3aa: CATSDNTGGSLYEQYF
CDR3nt: TGTGCCACCAGTGACAATACAGGGGGAAGCCTCTACGAGCAGTACTTC

v_gene: TRBV6-1
abundance: -
d_gene: TRBD2
j_gene: TRBJ2-1
CDR3aa: CASSSTSGGSYNEQFF
CDR3nt: TGTGCCAGCAGCTCCACTAGCGGGGGCTCCTACAATGAGCAGTTCTTC

v_gene: TRBV5-1
abundance: -
d_gene: -
j_gene: TRBJ2-1
CDR3aa: CASSLAGFSYNEQFF
CDR3nt: TGCGCCAGCAGCTTGGCTGGATTCTCCTACAATGAGCAGTTCTTC

v_gene: TRBV5-4
abundance: -
d_gene: -
j_gene: TRBJ1-3
CDR3aa: CASSLVPNSGNTIYF
CDR3nt: TGTGCCAGCAGCTTGGTTCCAAACTCTGGAAACACCATATATTTT

v_gene: TRBV7-9
abundance: many
d_gene: TRBD1
j_gene: TRBJ2-7
CDR3aa: CASSPPDRSPSYEQYF
CDR3nt: TGTGCCAGCAGCCCACCGGACAGGTCCCCCTCCTACGAGCAGTACTTC

v_gene: TRBV4-3
abundance: many
d_gene: -
j_gene: TRBJ1-2
CDR3aa: CASSQTSFTPAGGYTF
CDR3nt: TGCGCCAGCAGCCAAACCTCTTTTACCCCGGCGGGTGGCTACACCTTC

v_gene: TRBV18
abundance: -
d_gene: TRBD2
j_gene: TRBJ2-7
CDR3aa: CASSREAGGPYEQYF
CDR3nt: TGTGCCAGCTCACGGGAAGCGGGGGGACCTTACGAGCAGTACTTC

v_gene: TRBV11-2
abundance: -
d_gene: TRBD1
j_gene: TRBJ2-2
CDR3aa: CASSLGLDRFYTGELFF
CDR3nt: TGTGCCAGCAGCTTAGGACTGGACAGGTTCTACACCGGGGAGCTGTTTTTT

v_gene: TRBV4-3
abundance: -
d_gene: -
j_gene: TRBJ2-7
CDR3aa: CASSQGRGIYEQYF
CDR3nt: TGCGCCAGCAGCCAAGGTAGGGGTATCTACGAGCAGTACTTC

v_gene: TRBV20-1
abundance: -
d_gene: -
j_gene: TRBJ2-7
CDR3aa: CSARSKDDYLNSYEQYF
CDR3nt: TGCAGTGCTAGATCTAAAGACGATTACCTAAACTCCTACGAGCAGTACTTC

v_gene: TRBV3-1
abundance: many
d_gene: TRBD2
j_gene: TRBJ2-5
CDR3aa: CASSQASGGETQYF
CDR3nt: TGTGCCAGCAGCCAAGCTAGCGGCGGGGAGACCCAGTACTTC

v_gene: TRBV5-6
abundance: many
d_gene: -
j_gene: TRBJ1-3
CDR3aa: CASAGDSGNTIYF
CDR3nt: TGTGCCTCCGCGGGGGACTCTGGAAACACCATATATTTT

v_gene: TRBV11-2
abundance: many
d_gene: -
j_gene: TRBJ2-3
CDR3aa: CASRDTWDTQYF
CDR3nt: TGTGCCAGCAGGGATACCTGGGATACGCAGTATTTT

v_gene: TRBV4-1
abundance: few
d_gene: -
j_gene: TRBJ1-2
CDR3aa: CASGGGGDGQAALRKGYTF
CDR3nt: TGCGCCAGCGGCGGGGGAGGCGACGGGCAAGCCGCCTTACGGAAGGGCTACACCTTC

v_gene: TRBV10-1
abundance: few
d_gene: -
j_gene: TRBJ2-3
CDR3aa: CASSEVGGRDTQYF
CDR3nt: TGCGCCAGCAGTGAGGTCGGCGGGCGAGATACGCAGTATTTT

v_gene: TRBV29-1
abundance: few
d_gene: -
j_gene: TRBJ1-3
CDR3aa: CSVVEQSSGNTIYF
CDR3nt: TGCAGCGTTGTGGAACAGAGCTCTGGAAACACCATATATTTT

v_gene: TRBV11-3
abundance: -
d_gene: -
j_gene: TRBJ2-7
CDR3aa: CASSSRTSYEQYF
CDR3nt: TGTGCCAGCAGTAGCAGAACTAGCTACGAGCAGTACTTC

v_gene: TRBV20-1
abundance: -
d_gene: -
j_gene: TRBJ2-2
CDR3aa: CSASYRDPLANTGELFF
CDR3nt: TGCAGTGCTAGTTACAGGGACCCCCTCGCGAACACCGGGGAGCTGTTTTTT

v_gene: TRBV7-2
abundance: many
d_gene: TRBD1
j_gene: TRBJ1-6
CDR3aa: CASSLGRQGLGSPLHF
CDR3nt: TGTGCCAGCAGCTTAGGTCGACAGGGCTTGGGATCACCCCTCCACTTT

v_gene: TRBV3-1
abundance: -
d_gene: -
j_gene: TRBJ2-1
CDR3aa: CASSRLQGNEQFF
CDR3nt: TGTGCCAGCAGCCGACTACAGGGTAATGAGCAGTTCTTC

v_gene: TRBV7-2
abundance: -
d_gene: TRBD1
j_gene: TRBJ2-7
CDR3aa: CASSRDRGAEQYF
CDR3nt: TGTGCCAGCAGCCGGGACAGGGGGGCCGAGCAGTACTTC

v_gene: TRBV5-5
abundance: -
d_gene: -
j_gene: TRBJ1-5
CDR3aa: CASTLDRPESFNQPQHF
CDR3nt: TGTGCCAGCACCCTCGACAGGCCGGAGAGCTTCAATCAGCCCCAGCATTTT

v_gene: TRBV5-1
abundance: many
d_gene: TRBD2
j_gene: TRBJ2-3
CDR3aa: CASRPGTTLTDTQYF
CDR3nt: TGCGCCAGCAGACCCGGGACTACCCTCACAGATACGCAGTATTTT

v_gene: TRBV13
abundance: many
d_gene: -
j_gene: TRBJ1-2
CDR3aa: CASSPELTGRLNGYTF
CDR3nt: TGTGCCAGCAGCCCCGAACTAACAGGGAGGTTAAATGGCTACACCTTC

v_gene: TRBV7-2
abundance: few
d_gene: TRBD1
j_gene: TRBJ1-6
CDR3aa: CASRLRQGGGELHF
CDR3nt: TGTGCCAGCAGATTAAGACAGGGGGGAGGGGAGCTCCACTTT

v_gene: TRBV7-8
abundance: few
d_gene: -
j_gene: TRBJ2-3
CDR3aa: CASSLVTGESTDTQYF
CDR3nt: TGTGCCAGCAGCTTAGTCACGGGGGAAAGCACAGATACGCAGTATTTT

v_gene: TRBV27
abundance: few
d_gene: -
j_gene: TRBJ1-2
CDR3aa: CASSSTTNYGYTF
CDR3nt: TGTGCCAGCAGTTCGACCACTAACTATGGCTACACCTTC

v_gene: TRBV5-5
abundance: -
d_gene: -
j_gene: TRBJ2-7
CDR3aa: CASSLFSYSYEQYF
CDR3nt: TGTGCCAGCAGCTTGTTTTCCTACTCCTACGAGCAGTACTTC

v_gene: TRBV5-1
abundance: few
d_gene: -
j_gene: TRBJ2-3
CDR3aa: CATSPAVTSTDTQYF
CDR3nt: TGCGCCACCTCTCCGGCAGTGACCTCCACAGATACGCAGTATTTT

v_gene: TRBV27
abundance: -
d_gene: -
j_gene: TRBJ1-5
CDR3aa: CASRGGNQPQHF
CDR3nt: TGTGCCAGCAGGGGAGGCAATCAGCCCCAGCATTTT